This T cell receptor beta chain was recovered during a study of blood T cell repertoires in COVID-19 (TCRdb year 2020). Regarding the study in general: Samples from collaborators originated in the United States, Italy and Spain and spanned both the acute and convalescent phases of COVID-19. The material from the prospective study consisted of cDNA or gDNA derived from T cells, B-cell-depleted T cells, or PBMCs. Deeply sampled blood TCRbeta repertoires from subjects exposed to, actively infected with, or recovered from COVID-19 were included in the dataset. A freely available public database, intended as a resource for researchers studying the immune response to SARS-CoV-2, is where the repertoires were released. Samples came from the ongoing ImmuneRACE study (first 160 participants) plus 1,254 subjects from 6 global collaborators. A de-identified subject ID, COVID-19 status, age in years and sex were almost always included in the sample metadata. Where HLA class I and class II types were available, the types were taken from metadata supplied by the sample provider, not from assay-based typing. Study-level results and caveats: Clinical and demographic metadata were provided uncurated, with the amount varying by source and participant.

In the germline V gene, CDR1 corresponds to KGHSH and CDR2 to LQKENI. The CDR3 holds 14 amino acids from the cysteine to the phenylalanine. CDR3 DNA is the only sequence kept; it has 42 bases, read in frame from the first base. The junction shows trimming of 2 bases on V and 4 bases on J, plus 9 bases between the germline ends. About this clone: Its antigen target is currently unknown. No base quality values were provided; no much bigger clone lies one nucleotide off.

Collaborating institutions collected whole blood in K2EDTA tubes following their own protocols. Collaborator samples were shipped for TCRbeta analysis as frozen whole blood, isolated PBMCs, or DNA extracted from either sample type. TCRbeta CDR3 regions were amplified from genomic DNA by means of the immunoSEQ Assay, a bias-controlled multiplex PCR. The original methods were these. Within the assay, amplification of reference gene primers was used to estimate how many nucleated cells each sample contained. Sequence reads were collapsed and filtered to measure the absolute abundance of every unique TCRbeta CDR3 rearrangement. For each sample, productive Simpson clonality was calculated as the square root of Simpson's diversity index across productive rearrangements. Drawn from immuneACCESS, this table holds only the in-frame rearrangements with V and J called that TCRdb kept. Clones are partly lost; checked studies trace under half to an unresolved V gene and leave the rest unexplained. The V and J calls and the clone size are those of that table, but D and trimming were determined from the DNA. The sample profile shows about 100,000 clones; approximately 85% of them were found once. Of the sample, about 10% falls within the top ten clones.

The sequenced sample was peripheral blood. The receptor's source is a man aged 40-49 years with active or convalescent COVID-19. The V and J genes are TRBV18 and TRBJ1-5; TRBD1 is possibly the D segment (5 matching bases). Read as DNA, the sequence is TGTGCCAGCTCACCATTGGGGCCAAATCAGCCCCAGCATTTT. It translates to CASSPLGPNQPQHF.